This TCR beta chain is drawn from a study of T cell changes during pregnancy in multiple sclerosis. This CDR3 is 13 amino acids long. The V segment lost 4 bases and the J segment 6 bases; nucleotides outside the gene matches: 5. In germline, CDR1 is LNHDA, CDR2 SQIVND (reference sequence). Method: immunoSEQ multiplex PCR; TCRdb's copy keeps in-frame clones and lacks some. The table records approximately 44,000 clones, 90% of them present only once. This TCR was sampled from a female donor with multiple sclerosis, enrolled in a pregnancy study. The sample consisted of CD4+ T cells from peripheral blood mononuclear cells, taken before pregnancy. The rearrangement links TRBV19 to TRBJ1-2, with 7 bases fitting TRBD1. The CDR3 region is CASSTRDSHGYTF. The DNA of the CDR3 is TGTGCCAGTAGTACCCGGGACAGCCATGGCTACACCTTC.